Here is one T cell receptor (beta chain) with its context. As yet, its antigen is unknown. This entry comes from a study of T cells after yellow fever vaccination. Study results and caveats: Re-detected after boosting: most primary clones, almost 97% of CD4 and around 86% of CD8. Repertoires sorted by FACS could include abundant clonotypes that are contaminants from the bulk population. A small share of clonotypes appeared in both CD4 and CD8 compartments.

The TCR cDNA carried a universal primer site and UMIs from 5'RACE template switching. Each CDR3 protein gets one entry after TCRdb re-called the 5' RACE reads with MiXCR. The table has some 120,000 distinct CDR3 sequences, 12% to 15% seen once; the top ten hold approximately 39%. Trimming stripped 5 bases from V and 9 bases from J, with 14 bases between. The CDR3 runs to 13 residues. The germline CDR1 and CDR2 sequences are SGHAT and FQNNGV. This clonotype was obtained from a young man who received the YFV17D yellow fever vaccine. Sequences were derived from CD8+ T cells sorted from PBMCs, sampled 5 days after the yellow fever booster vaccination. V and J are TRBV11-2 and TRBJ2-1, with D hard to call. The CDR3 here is CASSREVGGEQFF. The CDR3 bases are TGTGCCAGCAGCCGAGAGGTGGGCGGTGAGCAGTTCTTC.